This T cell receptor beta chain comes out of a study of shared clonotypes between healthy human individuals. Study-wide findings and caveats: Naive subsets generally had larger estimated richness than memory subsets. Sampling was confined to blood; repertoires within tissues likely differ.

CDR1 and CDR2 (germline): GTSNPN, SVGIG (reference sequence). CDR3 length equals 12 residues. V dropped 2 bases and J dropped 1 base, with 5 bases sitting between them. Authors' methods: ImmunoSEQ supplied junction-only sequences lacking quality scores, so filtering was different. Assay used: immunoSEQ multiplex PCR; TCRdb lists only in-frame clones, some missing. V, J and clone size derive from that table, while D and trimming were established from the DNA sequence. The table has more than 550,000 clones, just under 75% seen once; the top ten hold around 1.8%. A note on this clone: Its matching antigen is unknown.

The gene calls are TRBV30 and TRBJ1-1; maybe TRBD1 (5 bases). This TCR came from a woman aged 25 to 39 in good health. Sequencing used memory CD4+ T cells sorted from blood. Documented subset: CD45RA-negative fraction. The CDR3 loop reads CAWSQGNTEAFF. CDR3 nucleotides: TGTGCCTGGAGTCAGGGGAACACTGAAGCTTTCTTT. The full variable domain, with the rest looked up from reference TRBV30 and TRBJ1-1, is SQTIHQWPATLVQPVGSPLSLECTVEGTSNPNLYWYRQAAGRGLQLLFYSVGIGQISSEVPQNLSASRPQDRQFILSSKKLLLSDSGFYLCAWSQGNTEAFFGQGTRLTVV.